Listed here are 20 T cell receptor beta chains from one sample, sequenced in a study of T cells in localized non-small cell lung cancer. The protocol was immunoSEQ multiplex PCR, while the TCRdb copy is restricted to in-frame clones and leaves out a portion. This table holds just under 20,000 clones, 70% to 90% found once. The source material was peripheral blood, sampled before any cancer treatment. These receptors all stem from a man aged 40 to 70 with stage I lung adenocarcinoma.

The V and J genes are TRBV7-8 and TRBJ2-7; 9 bases fit TRBD1. The CDR3 is 16 residues long. Germline CDR1 SGHVS, CDR2 FQNEAQ. V trimming: 4 bases; J trimming: 2 bases; junction bases outside the gene matches: 9. The CDR3 reads CASSWGQGGGPYEQYF. CDR3 nucleotides: TGTGCCAGCAGCTGGGGACAGGGCGGGGGTCCCTACGAGCAGTACTTC.

This clone is a singleton in its sample. CDR3 in amino acids: CASSLRTSGGQSSYNEQFF. The CDR3 DNA is TGTGCCAGCAGCCTTAGGACTAGCGGGGGCCAAAGCTCCTACAATGAGCAGTTCTTC. The chain employs TRBV7-8 and TRBJ2-1, with TRBD2 matching 13 bases. V trimming: 5 bases; J trimming: 0 bases; junction bases outside the gene matches: 10. Per the germline V gene, CDR1 is SGHVS and CDR2 is FQNEAQ. This CDR3 region has 19 residues.

This chain links TRBV9 with TRBJ1-2; D is undetermined. The germline V gene has CDR1 SGDLS and CDR2 YYNGEE. The CDR3 is 13 amino acids. Trimming shortened V by 3 bases and J by 1 base, and 7 bases separated the two germline ends. This CDR3 reads CASSGGVNYGYTF. Written as DNA, the CDR3 is TGTGCCAGCAGCGGAGGTGTTAACTATGGCTACACCTTC.

The gene calls are TRBV11-2 and TRBJ2-5; TRBD2 matches 9 bases. CDR1 SGHAT and CDR2 FQNNGV come from the germline V gene. Trimming at V came to 6 bases and at J to 8 bases, leaving 1 base not matched to a gene. The CDR3 is made up of 11 amino acids. Written as DNA, the CDR3 is TGTGCCAGCAGTAGCGGGGGAACCCAGTACTTC. Encoded protein: CASSSGGTQYF.

The chain uses TRBV28 and TRBJ2-1, with D unresolved. The CDR3 covers 11 residues. Germline CDR1 MDHEN, CDR2 SYDVKM. V lost 7 bases, J lost 10 bases, and 11 bases lay in between. The CDR3 protein is CASTDESEQFF. CDR3 bases: TGTGCCAGCACTGATGAATCAGAGCAGTTCTTC.

V gene TRBV6-6 combines with J gene TRBJ2-7; 8 nucleotides align to TRBD2. J gave up 4 bases and V 6 bases, and 14 bases lay outside the gene matches. The CDR3 is 16 residues long. From germline, CDR1 is MNHNY and CDR2 SVGAGI (reference sequence). CDR3 amino acids: CASSPVVSGILYEQYF. The CDR3 DNA reads TGTGCCAGCAGCCCGGTGGTTAGCGGGATTTTATACGAGCAGTACTTC.

V usage is TRBV30 and J usage is TRBJ1-2; possibly TRBD1 for D (6 bases). Trimming shortened V by 5 bases and J by 2 bases, and 24 bases separated the two germline ends. The CDR3 consists of 17 residues. In germline, CDR1 is GTSNPN, CDR2 SVGIG (reference sequence). The CDR3: CAWFPGRGLGLNYGYTF. CDR3 in DNA: TGTGCCTGGTTCCCCGGACGGGGGCTCGGGCTAAACTATGGCTACACCTTC.

The rearrangement links TRBV18 to TRBJ2-1; D is unclear. V lost 1 base to trimming and J lost 5 bases, with 12 bases between them. CDR3 length equals 15 residues. Germline CDR1 reads KGHSH; CDR2 reads LQKENI. CDR3 sequence: CASSPRLPTDNEQFF. CDR3 nucleotides: TGTGCCAGCTCACCACGTCTGCCTACGGACAATGAGCAGTTCTTC.

The chain has TRBV2 and TRBJ1-5; tentatively, D is TRBD1 (6 bases). The ends were cut back, 5 bases at V and 7 bases at J, with 15 bases in the middle. The CDR3 is made up of 14 amino acids. CDR1 is SNHLY and CDR2 is FYNNEI in the germline V gene. CDR3 region: CASSYRVKGQPQHF. The DNA for the CDR3 is TGTGCCAGCAGTTACAGGGTGAAAGGGCAGCCCCAGCATTTT.

This clone was detected only once. The chain combines TRBV2 with TRBJ1-5; D gene unclear. The CDR3 covers 13 residues. The V and J ends lost 6 bases and 4 bases respectively, with 10 bases between them. The V gene's germline CDR1 is SNHLY and CDR2 FYNNEI. As DNA, the CDR3 is TGTGCCAGCAGGAGGTTTGCGAATCAGCCCCAGCATTTT. Its protein is CASRRFANQPQHF.

The table lists this clone with a count of one. V gene TRBV14 combines with J gene TRBJ2-3; 7 bases agree with TRBD1. With 5 bases clipped from V and 2 bases from J, the junction kept 10 bases outside the gene matches. The germline V gene has CDR1 SGHDN and CDR2 FVKESK. There are 16 residues in the CDR3. CDR3 in amino acids: CASSNGRQGITDTQYF. CDR3 bases: TGTGCCAGCAGCAACGGAAGACAGGGTATCACAGATACGCAGTATTTT. Looking up the rest from reference TRBV14 and TRBJ2-3 gives the full variable domain: EAGVTQFPSHSVIEKGQTVTLRCDPISGHDNLYWYRRVMGKEIKFLLHFVKESKQDESGMPNNRFLAERTGGTYSTLKVQPAELEDSGVYFCASSNGRQGITDTQYFGPGTRLTVL.

The chain combines TRBV27 with TRBJ2-7; 8 positions match TRBD2. Germline-derived CDR1 and CDR2 are MNHEY and SMNVEV (reference sequence). The CDR3 is 14 amino acids. Unmatched junction bases numbered 4, after V lost 3 bases and J lost 3 bases. The chain's CDR3 is CASSFGAGGYEQYF. CDR3 bases: TGTGCCAGCAGTTTTGGTGCGGGAGGCTACGAGCAGTACTTC.

This chain links TRBV2 with TRBJ2-3; D is unresolved. Germline CDR1 and CDR2: SNHLY and FYNNEI. This CDR3 has 13 amino acids. Trimming shortened V by 2 bases and J by 5 bases, and 8 bases separated the two germline ends. The CDR3, as DNA: TGTGCCAGCAGTGAAAATGTAGAAGATACGCAGTATTTT. It encodes CASSENVEDTQYF.

The CDR3 is CASSEAAGGYNEQFF. DNA for the CDR3: TGCGCCAGCAGTGAGGCAGCGGGGGGCTACAATGAGCAGTTCTTC. The chain couples TRBV10-1 to TRBJ2-1, with 9 bases fitting TRBD2. The CDR3 contains 15 residues. Germline CDR1 reads WNHNN; CDR2 reads SYGVQD (reference sequence). After removal of 2 bases from V and 3 bases from J, the junction contained 2 bases not matched to a gene.

The chain is built from TRBV6-6 and TRBJ2-5, with D perhaps TRBD1 or TRBD2 (6 bases each). TRBJ2-7 matches the DNA end more closely, so the J call is doubtful. Looked up from germline, CDR1 is MNHNY and CDR2 is SVGAGI (reference sequence). The CDR3 spans 14 residues. The CDR3, as DNA: TGTGCCACCTCCGACTCCGGGGGCCCCTACGAGCAGTACTTC. Residues: CATSDSGGPYEQYF.

This rearrangement joins TRBV9 to TRBJ2-7; D gene uncertain. The germline CDR1 and CDR2 sequences are SGDLS and YYNGEE. V was trimmed by 3 bases and J by 3 bases, leaving 13 bases between them. The CDR3 runs 14 residues. The CDR3 is CASSAYESYYEQYF. DNA of the CDR3: TGTGCCAGCAGCGCCTACGAGTCCTACTACGAGCAGTACTTC.

The gene calls are TRBV30 and TRBJ2-3; TRBD1 agrees at 8 bases. Germline V gives CDR1 GTSNPN, CDR2 SVGIG (reference sequence). Trimming took 2 bases from V and 4 from J; bases not matched to a gene: 11. The CDR3 sequence is 16 residues long. CDR3 amino acids: CAWSLGQGKGPDTQYF. In nucleotides, the CDR3 is TGTGCCTGGAGTCTCGGACAGGGTAAAGGGCCAGATACGCAGTATTTT. Based on the CDR3 plus reference TRBV30 and TRBJ2-3, the full variable domain is SQTIHQWPATLVQPVGSPLSLECTVEGTSNPNLYWYRQAAGRGLQLLFYSVGIGQISSEVPQNLSASRPQDRQFILSSKKLLLSDSGFYLCAWSLGQGKGPDTQYFGPGTRLTVL.

The rearrangement joins TRBV19 to TRBJ2-7, with unresolved D. Trimming removed 5 bases at V and 3 bases at J, with 17 bases between. The CDR3 is made up of 15 amino acids. The germline gives CDR1 LNHDA, CDR2 SQIVND (reference sequence). CDR3 region: CASSSAATAVYEQYF. CDR3 nucleotides: TGTGCCAGTAGTTCCGCCGCGACGGCGGTCTACGAGCAGTACTTC.

V and J are TRBV27 and TRBJ2-4, with D tentatively TRBD2 (6 bases). Germline values: CDR1 MNHEY, CDR2 SMNVEV (reference sequence). This CDR3 has 14 residues. The CDR3 is CVNSGRGYRNIQYF. The CDR3 DNA reads TGTGTCAATTCCGGGAGAGGATATCGAAACATTCAGTACTTC.

This sequence joins TRBV27 and TRBJ2-7; possible D gene TRBD1, 5 bases. CDR3 length: 19 residues. Trimming took off 8 bases at V and 0 bases at J, with 29 bases between the two ends. The germline gives CDR1 MNHEY, CDR2 SMNVEV (reference sequence). The CDR3 coding sequence is TGTGCCAGCGGAGCAACAGGTTTCTCTTTCTCTCAGAGCTCCTACGAGCAGTACTTC. Amino acids: CASGATGFSFSQSSYEQYF.